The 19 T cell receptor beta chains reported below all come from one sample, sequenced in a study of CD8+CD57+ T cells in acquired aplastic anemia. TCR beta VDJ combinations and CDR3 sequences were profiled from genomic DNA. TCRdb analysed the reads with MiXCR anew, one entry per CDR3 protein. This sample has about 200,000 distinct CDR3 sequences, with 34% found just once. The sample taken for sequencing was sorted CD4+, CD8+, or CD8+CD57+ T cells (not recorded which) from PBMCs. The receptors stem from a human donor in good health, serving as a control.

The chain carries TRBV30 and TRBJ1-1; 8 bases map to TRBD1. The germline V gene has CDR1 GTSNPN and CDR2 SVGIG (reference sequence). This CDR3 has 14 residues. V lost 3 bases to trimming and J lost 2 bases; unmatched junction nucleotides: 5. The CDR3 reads CAWSKGQANTEAFF. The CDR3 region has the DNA TGTGCCTGGAGCAAGGGACAGGCTAACACTGAAGCTTTCTTT. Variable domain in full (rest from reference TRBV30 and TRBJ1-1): SQTIHQWPATLVQPVGSPLSLECTVEGTSNPNLYWYRQAAGRGLQLLFYSVGIGQISSEVPQNLSASRPQDRQFILSSKKLLLSDSGFYLCAWSKGQANTEAFFGQGTRLTVV.

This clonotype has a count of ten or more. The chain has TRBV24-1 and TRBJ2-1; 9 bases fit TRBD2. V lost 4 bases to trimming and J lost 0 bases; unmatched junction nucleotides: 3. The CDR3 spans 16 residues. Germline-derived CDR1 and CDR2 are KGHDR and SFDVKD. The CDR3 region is CATSDLSGSSYNEQFF. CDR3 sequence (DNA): TGTGCCACCAGTGACCTTAGCGGGAGCTCCTACAATGAGCAGTTCTTC.

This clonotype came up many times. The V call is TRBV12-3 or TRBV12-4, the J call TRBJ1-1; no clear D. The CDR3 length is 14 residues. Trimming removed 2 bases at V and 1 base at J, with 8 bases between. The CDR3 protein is CASSLRGSNTEAFF. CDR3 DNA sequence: TGTGCCAGCAGTTTACGGGGATCGAACACTGAAGCTTTCTTT.

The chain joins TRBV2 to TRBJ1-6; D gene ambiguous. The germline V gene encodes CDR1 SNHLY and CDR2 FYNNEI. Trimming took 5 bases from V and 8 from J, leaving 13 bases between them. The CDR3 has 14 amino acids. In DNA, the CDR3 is TGTGCCAGCAGTCAAACGAGGGAGGATTCACCCCTCCACTTT. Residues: CASSQTREDSPLHF. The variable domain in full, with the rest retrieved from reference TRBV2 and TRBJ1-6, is EPEVTQTPSHQVTQMGQEVILRCVPISNHLYFYWYRQILGQKVEFLVSFYNNEISEKSEIFDDQFSVERPDGSNFTLKIRSTKLEDSAMYFCASSQTREDSPLHFGNGTRLTVT.

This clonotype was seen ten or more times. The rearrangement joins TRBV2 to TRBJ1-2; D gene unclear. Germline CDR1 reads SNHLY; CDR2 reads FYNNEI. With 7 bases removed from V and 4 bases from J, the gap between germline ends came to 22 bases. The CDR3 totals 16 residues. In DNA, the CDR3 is TGTGCCAGCACTGTTTCTAACACGCGTATACTCTATGGCTACACCTTC. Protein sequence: CASTVSNTRILYGYTF.

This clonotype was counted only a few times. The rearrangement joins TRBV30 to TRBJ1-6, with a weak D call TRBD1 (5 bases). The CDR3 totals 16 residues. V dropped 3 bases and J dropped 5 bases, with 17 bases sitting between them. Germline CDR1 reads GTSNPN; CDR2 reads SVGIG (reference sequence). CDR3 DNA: TGTGCCTGGAGAGTAGCTGGGGCTCTCGATAATTCACCCCTCCACTTT. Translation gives CAWRVAGALDNSPLHF.

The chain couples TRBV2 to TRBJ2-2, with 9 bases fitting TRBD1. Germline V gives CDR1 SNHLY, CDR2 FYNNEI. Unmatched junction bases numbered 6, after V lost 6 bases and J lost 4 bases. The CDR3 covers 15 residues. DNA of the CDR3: TGTGCCAGCAGCCAGGGACAGGGATTCACCGGGGAGCTGTTTTTT. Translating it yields CASSQGQGFTGELFF.

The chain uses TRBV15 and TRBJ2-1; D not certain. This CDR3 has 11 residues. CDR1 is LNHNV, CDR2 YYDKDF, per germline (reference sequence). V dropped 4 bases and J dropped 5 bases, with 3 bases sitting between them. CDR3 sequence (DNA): TGTGCCACCAGCAATGACAATGAGCAGTTCTTC. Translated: CATSNDNEQFF. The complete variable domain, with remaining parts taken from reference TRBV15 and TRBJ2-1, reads DAMVIQNPRYQVTQFGKPVTLSCSQTLNHNVMYWYQQKSSQAPKLLFHYYDKDFNNEADTPDNFQSRRPNTSFCFLDIRSPGLGDTAMYLCATSNDNEQFFGPGTRLTVL.

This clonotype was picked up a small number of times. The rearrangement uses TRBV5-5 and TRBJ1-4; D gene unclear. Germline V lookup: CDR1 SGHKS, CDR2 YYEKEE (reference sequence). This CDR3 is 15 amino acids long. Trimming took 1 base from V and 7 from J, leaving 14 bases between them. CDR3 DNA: TGTGCCAGCAGCTTGCGGGTACAGACGGGTGAAAAACTGTTTTTT. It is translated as CASSLRVQTGEKLFF. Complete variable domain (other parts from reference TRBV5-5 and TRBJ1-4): DAGVTQSPTHLIKTRGQQVTLRCSPISGHKSVSWYQQVLGQGPQFIFQYYEKEERGRGNFPDRFSARQFPNYSSELNVNALLLGDSALYLCASSLRVQTGEKLFFGSGTQLSVL.

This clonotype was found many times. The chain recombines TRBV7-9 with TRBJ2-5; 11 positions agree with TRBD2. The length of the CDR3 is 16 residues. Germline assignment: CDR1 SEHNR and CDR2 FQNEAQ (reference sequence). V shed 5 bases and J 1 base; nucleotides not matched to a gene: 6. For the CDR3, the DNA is TGTGCCAGCAGCCGGGGACTAGCGGAATCCCAAGAGACCCAGTACTTC. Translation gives CASSRGLAESQETQYF.

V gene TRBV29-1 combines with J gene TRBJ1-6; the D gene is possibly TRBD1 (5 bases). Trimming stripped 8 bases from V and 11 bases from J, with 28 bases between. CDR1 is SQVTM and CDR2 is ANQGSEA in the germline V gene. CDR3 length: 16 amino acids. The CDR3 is CSLGGLRGLLGTPLHF. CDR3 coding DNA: TGCAGCTTGGGTGGCCTGCGGGGACTGCTGGGGACACCCCTCCACTTT.

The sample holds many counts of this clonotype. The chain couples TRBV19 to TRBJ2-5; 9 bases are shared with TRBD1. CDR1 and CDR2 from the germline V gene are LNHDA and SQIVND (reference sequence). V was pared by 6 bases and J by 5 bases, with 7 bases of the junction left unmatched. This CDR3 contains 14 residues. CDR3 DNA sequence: TGTGCCAGTAGAAAAACAGGGGGCAGGGAGACCCAGTACTTC. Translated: CASRKTGGRETQYF.

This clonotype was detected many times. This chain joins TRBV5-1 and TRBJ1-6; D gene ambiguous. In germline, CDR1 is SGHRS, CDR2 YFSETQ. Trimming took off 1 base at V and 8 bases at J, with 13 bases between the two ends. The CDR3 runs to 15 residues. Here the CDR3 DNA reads TGCGCCAGCAGCTTGCGAAGCGGCGATGATTCACCCCTCCACTTT. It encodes CASSLRSGDDSPLHF.

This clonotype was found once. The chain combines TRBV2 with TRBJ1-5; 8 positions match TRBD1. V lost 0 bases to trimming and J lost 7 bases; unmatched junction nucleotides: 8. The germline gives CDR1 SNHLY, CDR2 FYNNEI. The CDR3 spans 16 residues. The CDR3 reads CASSEAVQGAGQPQHF. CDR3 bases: TGTGCCAGCAGTGAAGCAGTCCAGGGGGCGGGCCAGCCCCAGCATTTT.

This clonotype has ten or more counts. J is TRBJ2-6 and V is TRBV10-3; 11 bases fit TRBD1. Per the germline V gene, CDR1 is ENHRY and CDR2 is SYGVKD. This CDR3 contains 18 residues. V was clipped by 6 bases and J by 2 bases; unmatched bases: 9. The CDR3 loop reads CAIRVTGQGVTGANVLTF. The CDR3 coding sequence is TGTGCCATCAGAGTTACGGGACAGGGGGTTACTGGGGCCAACGTCCTGACTTTC.

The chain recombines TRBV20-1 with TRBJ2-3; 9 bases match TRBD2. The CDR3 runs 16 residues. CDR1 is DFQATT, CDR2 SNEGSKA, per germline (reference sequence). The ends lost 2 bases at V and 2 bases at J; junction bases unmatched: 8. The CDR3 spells CSARPSREGPTDTQYF. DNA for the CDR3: TGCAGTGCTAGACCTTCGCGGGAGGGCCCCACAGATACGCAGTATTTT.

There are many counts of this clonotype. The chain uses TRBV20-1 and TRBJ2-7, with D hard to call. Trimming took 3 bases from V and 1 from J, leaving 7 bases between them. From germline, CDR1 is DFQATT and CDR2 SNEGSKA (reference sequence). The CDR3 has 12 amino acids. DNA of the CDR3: TGCAGTGCTAGTGGGCTTTCCTACGAGCAGTACTTC. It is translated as CSASGLSYEQYF.

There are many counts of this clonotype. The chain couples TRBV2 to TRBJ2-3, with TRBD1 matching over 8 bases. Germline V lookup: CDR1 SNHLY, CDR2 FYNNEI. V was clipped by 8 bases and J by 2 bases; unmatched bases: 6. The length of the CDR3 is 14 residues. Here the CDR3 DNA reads TGTGCCAGCCATGGGACAGGTTACACAGATACGCAGTATTTT. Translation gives CASHGTGYTDTQYF.

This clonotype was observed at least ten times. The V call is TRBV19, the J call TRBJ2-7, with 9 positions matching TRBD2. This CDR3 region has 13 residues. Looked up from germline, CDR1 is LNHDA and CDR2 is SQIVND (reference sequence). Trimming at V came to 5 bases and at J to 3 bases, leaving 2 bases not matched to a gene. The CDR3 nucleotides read TGTGCCAGTAGTCTAGCGGGAAGCTACGAGCAGTACTTC. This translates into CASSLAGSYEQYF.